The 19 T cell receptor beta chains below all came from one sample that was sequenced in a study of cytomegalovirus exposure and HLA in healthy donors. The PCR ran on 60 Vbeta and 13 Jbeta primers. The method was immunoSEQ multiplex PCR; TCRdb's version includes in-frame clones alone and lacks a portion of them. The table includes 75,000 to 90,000 clones, around 80% detected once. Input material: PBMCs. The receptors shown here come from a human donor in good health.

The count of this clone is one. This chain uses TRBV7-9 with TRBJ2-1; possibly TRBD2 for D (6 bases). Trimming shortened V by 2 bases and J by 4 bases, and 12 bases separated the two germline ends. This CDR3 is 15 amino acids long. CDR1 is SEHNR and CDR2 is FQNEAQ in the germline V gene (reference sequence). CDR3 DNA sequence: TGTGCCAGCAGCTTAAGTTCGGGGAGGTACAATGAGCAGTTCTTC. Protein: CASSLSSGRYNEQFF.

V and J are TRBV2 and TRBJ2-1; 13 bases are shared with TRBD2. V lost 7 bases, J lost 6 bases, and 6 bases stayed unmatched. Germline CDR1 reads SNHLY; CDR2 reads FYNNEI. The CDR3 length is 15 residues. As DNA, the CDR3 is TGTGCCAGCACCATACTAGCGGGGGGGCCCAATGAGCAGTTCTTC. It codes for CASTILAGGPNEQFF.

This clone was seen only a few times. V and J are TRBV6-5 and TRBJ2-7; 10 nucleotides match TRBD2. Germline V gene sequence: CDR1 MNHEY, CDR2 SVGAGI. J was trimmed by 3 bases and V by 0 bases; bases with no gene match: 5. The CDR3 is made up of 16 amino acids. CDR3 DNA sequence: TGTGCCAGCAGTTACTCCCCTAGCGGGGGAGACTACGAGCAGTACTTC. This translates into CASSYSPSGGDYEQYF.

Here the CDR3 DNA reads TGTGCCAGCAGTCCGTCCGCGACAGGAACCTACGAGCAGTACTTC. Its translation: CASSPSATGTYEQYF. This chain connects TRBV6-6 to TRBJ2-7; the D gene is possibly TRBD1 (6 bases). The germline CDR1 and CDR2 sequences are MNHNY and SVGAGI (reference sequence). The CDR3 runs to 15 residues. Between the trimmed V and J ends, which lost 5 bases and 2 bases, there was a span of 16 bases.

The chain employs TRBV29-1 and TRBJ1-4; D gene uncertain. The CDR3 spans 12 residues. Germline values: CDR1 SQVTM, CDR2 ANQGSEA. CDR3 in DNA: TGCAGTTACCGGGTCTCCAATGAAAAACTGTTTTTT. Protein: CSYRVSNEKLFF.

The chain links TRBV27 to TRBJ2-1; TRBD2 agrees at 9 bases. CDR1 is MNHEY, CDR2 SMNVEV, per germline (reference sequence). CDR3 length equals 16 residues. V gave up 4 bases and J gave up 6 bases; unmatched junction bases: 10. The CDR3 DNA sequence: TGTGCCAGCAGTTCAACCGCGGGACTAGCATCCAATGAGCAGTTCTTC. Its protein product is CASSSTAGLASNEQFF.

The chain is built from TRBV11-2 and TRBJ2-3; the D gene is possibly TRBD1 (8 bases). The CDR3 runs to 17 residues. With 4 bases removed from V and 0 bases from J, the gap between germline ends came to 17 bases. In germline, CDR1 is SGHAT, CDR2 FQNNGV. CDR3 coding DNA: TGTGCCAGCAGCTCTCGGGGGGACAGGACTAGCACAGATACGCAGTATTTT. Protein: CASSSRGDRTSTDTQYF.

This clone was counted once. The chain links TRBV9 to TRBJ1-1, with TRBD1 matching 9 bases. The CDR3 runs to 15 residues. V dropped 0 bases and J dropped 3; count of bases not matched to a gene: 3. Germline CDR1 and CDR2: SGDLS and YYNGEE. The CDR3 loop reads CASSVEGTGYTEAFF. The CDR3 region has the DNA TGTGCCAGCAGCGTAGAAGGGACAGGGTACACTGAAGCTTTCTTT.

The chain joins TRBV7-2 to TRBJ2-2; 9 bases match TRBD2. CDR3 size: 16 residues. V was clipped by 5 bases and J by 5 bases; unmatched bases: 9. CDR1 and CDR2 (germline): SGHTA, FQGNSA. The CDR3 sequence is CASSLRTSVGTGELFF. DNA of the CDR3: TGTGCCAGCAGCCTCAGGACTAGCGTAGGGACCGGGGAGCTGTTTTTT. Full variable domain (outside the CDR3, taken from reference TRBV7-2 and TRBJ2-2): GAGVSQSPSNKVTEKGKDVELRCDPISGHTALYWYRQSLGQGLEFLIYFQGNSAPDKSGLPSDRFSAERTGGSVSTLTIQRTQQEDSAVYLCASSLRTSVGTGELFFGEGSRLTVL.

This sequence joins TRBV27 and TRBJ1-2, with D possibly TRBD1 on 6 matching bases. In germline, CDR1 is MNHEY, CDR2 SMNVEV (reference sequence). V was cut by 5 bases and J by 2 bases, with 12 bases left in between. This CDR3 spans 14 amino acids. In DNA form, the CDR3 reads TGTGCCAGCAGTGTTACAGGGCCGAACTATGGCTACACCTTC. The encoded protein is CASSVTGPNYGYTF.

The chain couples TRBV13 to TRBJ1-2; maybe TRBD1 (6 bases). CDR1 PRHDT and CDR2 FYEKMQ come from the germline V gene (reference sequence). The CDR3 loop spans 13 amino acids. With 1 base removed from V and 8 bases from J, the gap between germline ends came to 11 bases. The chain's CDR3 is CASSLVQGVGYTF. DNA of the CDR3: TGTGCCAGCAGCTTAGTACAGGGTGTCGGCTACACCTTC.

The gene calls are TRBV7-6 and TRBJ1-5; TRBD1 matches 9 bases. From germline, CDR1 is SGHVS and CDR2 FNYEAQ. This CDR3 is 17 amino acids long. Losses at the gene ends were 2 bases for V and 6 bases for J; bases not matched to a gene: 11. For the CDR3, the DNA is TGTGCCAGCAGCTTATACCATACAGGGGGCGCAGGTCAGCCCCAGCATTTT. Translation: CASSLYHTGGAGQPQHF.

This chain joins TRBV27 and TRBJ1-1, with TRBD1 identical over 8 bases. The CDR3 extends over 12 amino acids. The J segment lost 4 bases and the V segment lost 5 bases, leaving 0 bases of the junction unmatched. Germline lookup yields CDR1 MNHEY and CDR2 SMNVEV (reference sequence). The CDR3 DNA reads TGTGCCAGCAGTACAGGGGGCACTGAAGCTTTCTTT. Protein product: CASSTGGTEAFF.

This chain joins TRBV7-2 and TRBJ2-3; 7 bases agree with TRBD1. The CDR3 runs to 14 residues. J was trimmed by 0 bases and V by 5 bases; bases with no gene match: 2. Germline CDR1 reads SGHTA; CDR2 reads FQGNSA. CDR3 protein: CASSRQGSTDTQYF. The CDR3 DNA reads as TGTGCCAGCAGCCGACAGGGAAGCACAGATACGCAGTATTTT.

Comments on this clone: Additional DNA sequences in this sample encode the identical CDR3. The gene calls are TRBV18 and TRBJ1-4; tentatively, D is TRBD1 (6 bases). V lost 4 bases to trimming and J lost 5 bases, with 11 bases between them. The CDR3 is made up of 14 amino acids. The germline CDR1 and CDR2 sequences are KGHSH and LQKENI. The CDR3 nucleotides read TGTGCCAGCTCACGCGGACAGCTGAATGAAAAACTGTTTTTT. As protein: CASSRGQLNEKLFF.

The chain carries TRBV6-1 and TRBJ1-4; 10 bases line up with TRBD1. The V segment lost 8 bases and the J segment 8 bases; nucleotides outside the gene matches: 5. Germline CDR1 MNHNS, CDR2 SASEGT. The CDR3 has 13 residues. CDR3 amino acids: CASFRTGGEKLFF. The CDR3 DNA sequence: TGTGCCAGCTTCCGGACAGGGGGAGAAAAACTGTTTTTT.

This sequence joins TRBV9 and TRBJ2-1; the D is unclear. Trimming cost V 0 bases and J 7 bases, with 14 bases left between them. CDR1 is SGDLS and CDR2 is YYNGEE in the germline V gene. The CDR3 is made up of 15 amino acids. The CDR3: CASSVELRRENEQFF. The CDR3 region has the DNA TGTGCCAGCAGCGTAGAATTACGGAGAGAGAATGAGCAGTTCTTC.

The table lists this clone with a few counts. J is TRBJ1-2 and V is TRBV6-1; D not certain. The CDR3 loop spans 14 amino acids. V was trimmed by 5 bases and J by 3 bases, leaving 13 bases between them. CDR1 is MNHNS and CDR2 is SASEGT in the germline V gene. This chain's CDR3 is CASSLRGRDYGYTF. As DNA, the CDR3 is TGTGCCAGCAGTCTTCGTGGGCGGGACTATGGCTACACCTTC.

This chain links TRBV7-6 with TRBJ1-1, with D tentatively TRBD1 (5 bases). Trimming removed 2 bases from V and 4 bases from J, with 11 bases in between. CDR3 length equals 14 residues. CDR1 and CDR2 (germline): SGHVS, FNYEAQ. CDR3 sequence (DNA): TGTGCCAGCAGCTTAACGCGGGGGTTCACTGAAGCTTTCTTT. Translating gives CASSLTRGFTEAFF.